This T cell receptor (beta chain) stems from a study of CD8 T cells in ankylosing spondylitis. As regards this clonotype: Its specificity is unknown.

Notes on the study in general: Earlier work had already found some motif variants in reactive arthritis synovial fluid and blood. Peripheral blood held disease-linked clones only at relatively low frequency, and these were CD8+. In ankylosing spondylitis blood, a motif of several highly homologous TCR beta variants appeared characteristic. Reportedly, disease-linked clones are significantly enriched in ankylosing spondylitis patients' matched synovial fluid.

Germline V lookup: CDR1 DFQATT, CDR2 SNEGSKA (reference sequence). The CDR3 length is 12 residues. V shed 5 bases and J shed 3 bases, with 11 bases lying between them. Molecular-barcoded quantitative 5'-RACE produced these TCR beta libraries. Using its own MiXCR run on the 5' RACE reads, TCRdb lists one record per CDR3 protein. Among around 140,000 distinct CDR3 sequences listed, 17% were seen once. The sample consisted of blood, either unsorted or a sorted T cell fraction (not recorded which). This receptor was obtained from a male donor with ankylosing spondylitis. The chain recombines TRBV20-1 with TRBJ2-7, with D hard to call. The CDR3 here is CSAQANSYEQYF. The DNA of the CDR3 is TGCAGTGCTCAGGCTAACAGCTACGAGCAGTACTTC.